The 27 T cell receptor beta chains presented below share a single source sample, sequenced in a study of PD-1 blockade in classical Hodgkin lymphoma. Profiling relied on immunoSEQ multiplex PCR, and the TCRdb table lists in-frame clones only, not all of them. The top ten hold approximately 9.9% of the sample, which has more than 50,000 clones, roughly 90% seen once. Every one of the patients relapsed after autologous stem cell transplantation (brentuximab vedotin exposure was variable). Sample: peripheral blood mononuclear cells (PBMCs), taken at baseline. These receptors all come from a human donor with classical Hodgkin lymphoma.

The rearrangement uses TRBV5-1 and TRBJ2-1; weak D call: TRBD1 (6 bases). This CDR3 is 15 amino acids long. Germline CDR1 is SGHRS and CDR2 is YFSETQ. V was trimmed by 0 bases and J by 6 bases, leaving 13 bases between them. The CDR3 sequence is CASSLVGPRGNEQFF. The DNA of the CDR3 is TGCGCCAGCAGCTTGGTTGGCCCCAGGGGCAATGAGCAGTTCTTC.

A note on this clone: Other nucleotide sequences in the sample specify the same CDR3. This chain joins TRBV27 and TRBJ2-1, with 11 bases that match TRBD2. Trimming cost V 2 bases and J 4 bases; bases outside gene matches: 1. The CDR3 covers 15 residues. Germline values: CDR1 MNHEY, CDR2 SMNVEV (reference sequence). The CDR3 protein is CASSLGTSGYNEQFF. CDR3 DNA sequence: TGTGCCAGCAGTTTAGGGACTAGCGGATACAATGAGCAGTTCTTC.

The chain carries TRBV27 and TRBJ2-5; 7 positions agree with TRBD2. With V trimmed by 4 bases and J by 5 bases, 1 base remained unmatched. The CDR3 totals 12 residues. Germline V gene sequence: CDR1 MNHEY, CDR2 SMNVEV (reference sequence). The DNA for the CDR3 is TGTGCCAGCAGTTGGGGGGGGGAGACCCAGTACTTC. Its protein product is CASSWGGETQYF.

This chain links TRBV10-3 with TRBJ2-1, with 10 positions matching TRBD1. In germline, CDR1 is ENHRY, CDR2 SYGVKD. Unmatched junction bases numbered 0, after V lost 4 bases and J lost 6 bases. There are 13 residues in the CDR3. The DNA of the CDR3 is TGTGCCATCAGTGGGACAGGGGGCAATGAGCAGTTCTTC. As protein: CAISGTGGNEQFF.

The rearrangement joins TRBV5-4 to TRBJ2-1; maybe TRBD2 (6 bases). Trimming removed 4 bases at V and 5 bases at J, with 10 bases between. Germline V gives CDR1 SGHNT, CDR2 YYREEE (reference sequence). The CDR3 contains 13 residues. In DNA form, the CDR3 reads TGTGCCAGCAGCCCTCGGACTAACAATGAGCAGTTCTTC. This codes for CASSPRTNNEQFF. The full variable domain, rest sourced from reference TRBV5-4 and TRBJ2-1, is ETGVTQSPTHLIKTRGQQVTLRCSSQSGHNTVSWYQQALGQGPQFIFQYYREEENGRGNFPPRFSGLQFPNYSSELNVNALELDDSALYLCASSPRTNNEQFFGPGTRLTVL.

The genes are TRBV5-1 and TRBJ2-5, with D uncertain. Germline CDR1 is SGHRS and CDR2 is YFSETQ. V lost 2 bases and J lost 3, with 5 bases in between. The CDR3 runs to 12 residues. CDR3 nucleotides: TGCGCCAGCAGCTTCGGCGAAGAGACCCAGTACTTC. This gives the protein CASSFGEETQYF.

The CDR3 DNA follows: TGTGCCAGCAGCCAAGACCAGCGGGTCAGCTCCTACAATGAGCAGTTCTTC. The encoded protein is CASSQDQRVSSYNEQFF. This sequence joins TRBV4-2 and TRBJ2-1, with D maybe TRBD2 (6 bases). Trimming pared 0 bases from V and 0 bases from J, leaving 12 bases between. The germline gives CDR1 LGHNA, CDR2 YNFKEQ. The CDR3 spans 17 residues.

Only one count was recorded for this clone. The chain couples TRBV9 to TRBJ2-1; 7 bases are a match to TRBD1. Germline loops: CDR1 SGDLS, CDR2 YYNGEE. CDR3 length: 14 amino acids. V was clipped by 2 bases and J by 5 bases; unmatched bases: 4. Written as DNA, the CDR3 is TGTGCCAGCAGCGTGTTCGGGACAGACAATGAGCAGTTCTTC. It encodes CASSVFGTDNEQFF.

This chain connects TRBV7-9 to TRBJ1-6, with 7 nucleotides matching TRBD1. V was pared by 1 base and J by 9 bases, with 6 bases of the junction left unmatched. The CDR3 has 15 residues. The V gene's germline CDR1 is SEHNR and CDR2 FQNEAQ (reference sequence). The CDR3 DNA is TGTGCCAGCAGCTTAGGACAGGGTCCCTCTTCACCCCTCCACTTT. Protein sequence: CASSLGQGPSSPLHF. The variable domain in full, completed from reference TRBV7-9 and TRBJ1-6, reads DTGVSQNPRHKITKRGQNVTFRCDPISEHNRLYWYRQTLGQGPEFLTYFQNEAQLEKSRLLSDRFSAERPKGSFSTLEIQRTEQGDSAMYLCASSLGQGPSSPLHFGNGTRLTVT.

The CDR3 region is CASSYSRGHEQYF. Written as DNA, the CDR3 is TGTGCCAGCAGTTACTCTCGAGGCCACGAGCAGTACTTC. The genes are TRBV6-5 and TRBJ2-7; D not certain. The CDR3 spans 13 residues. Germline V gene sequence: CDR1 MNHEY, CDR2 SVGAGI. V was trimmed by 0 bases and J by 5 bases, leaving 8 bases between them.

The chain has TRBV28 and TRBJ1-2; D not resolved. Trimming pared 7 bases from V and 5 bases from J, leaving 20 bases between. This CDR3 has 15 amino acids. The germline V gene has CDR1 MDHEN and CDR2 SYDVKM. For the CDR3, the DNA is TGTGCCAGCACCACACCCGGGAGGGAGGGTTATGGCTACACCTTC. It is translated as CASTTPGREGYGYTF.

The chain employs TRBV7-8 and TRBJ2-7, with 8 positions matching TRBD2. The CDR3 consists of 15 residues. The germline CDR1 and CDR2 sequences are SGHVS and FQNEAQ. With V trimmed by 3 bases and J by 3 bases, 7 bases remained unmatched. The CDR3 DNA follows: TGTGCCAGCAGCTTGTTTGCTAGCGGGTACTACGAGCAGTACTTC. Residues: CASSLFASGYYEQYF. Together with reference TRBV7-8 and TRBJ2-7, the CDR3 gives the full variable domain: GAGVSQSPRYKVAKRGQDVALRCDPISGHVSLFWYQQALGQGPEFLTYFQNEAQLDKSGLPSDRFFAERPEGSVSTLKIQRTQQEDSAVYLCASSLFASGYYEQYFGPGTRLTVT.

This sequence joins TRBV10-2 and TRBJ2-7, with 8 positions matching TRBD1. The germline gives CDR1 WSHSY, CDR2 SAAADI. Trimming cost V 2 bases and J 2 bases; bases outside gene matches: 2. The CDR3 runs to 14 residues. Here the CDR3 reads CASSEGTGPYEQYF. Here the CDR3 DNA reads TGCGCCAGCAGTGAGGGGACAGGCCCCTACGAGCAGTACTTC.

CDR3 in amino acids: CATKDLYEQYF. In DNA form, the CDR3 reads TGTGCCACCAAGGATCTGTACGAGCAGTACTTC. This rearrangement joins TRBV6-5 to TRBJ2-7, with no clear D. The CDR3 covers 11 residues. The ends were cut back, 10 bases at V and 4 bases at J, with 11 bases in the middle. From germline, CDR1 is MNHEY and CDR2 SVGAGI.

The chain uses TRBV2 and TRBJ2-7; D tentatively fits TRBD1 or TRBD2 (5 bases each). The CDR3 contains 14 residues. Trimming pared 6 bases from V and 2 bases from J, leaving 14 bases between. Germline V gene lookup returns CDR1 SNHLY and CDR2 FYNNEI. The CDR3: CASRGETETYEQYF. The CDR3 DNA reads TGTGCCAGCAGGGGAGAGACAGAGACCTACGAGCAGTACTTC.

The chain uses TRBV28 and TRBJ2-1; possible D gene TRBD1, 6 bases. This CDR3 spans 16 amino acids. Germline V gene lookup returns CDR1 MDHEN and CDR2 SYDVKM. With 1 base removed from V and 3 bases from J, the gap between germline ends came to 13 bases. CDR3 sequence: CASSLSGQRFYNEQFF. The DNA of the CDR3 is TGTGCCAGCAGTTTATCTGGACAGAGATTCTACAATGAGCAGTTCTTC.

The CDR3 loop reads CASTDARRPYEQYF. The CDR3 DNA reads as TGTGCCAGCACCGATGCCCGTAGGCCCTACGAGCAGTACTTC. J is TRBJ2-7 and V is TRBV7-9; no firm D call. This CDR3 is built from 14 residues. The germline V gene has CDR1 SEHNR and CDR2 FQNEAQ (reference sequence). Trimming cost V 7 bases and J 2 bases, with 15 bases left between them.

The chain couples TRBV6-6 to TRBJ2-3, with TRBD1 as a possible D gene (5 bases). The CDR3 covers 12 residues. Between the trimmed V and J ends, which lost 7 bases and 4 bases, there was a span of 9 bases. CDR1 and CDR2 from the germline V gene are MNHNY and SVGAGI (reference sequence). In nucleotides, the CDR3 is TGTGCCAGCACCACAGGTCCAGATACGCAGTATTTT. Its protein is CASTTGPDTQYF.

The rearrangement joins TRBV11-2 to TRBJ2-3, with D possibly TRBD2 on 5 matching bases. The V gene lost 1 base and the J gene lost 0 bases, with 14 bases spanning the gap. The CDR3 runs to 17 residues. CDR1 is SGHAT, CDR2 FQNNGV, per germline. The CDR3 reads CASSLVSQRSSTDTQYF. CDR3 bases: TGTGCCAGCAGCTTAGTATCTCAGCGGAGTAGCACAGATACGCAGTATTTT.

The chain couples TRBV7-6 to TRBJ2-1; 9 nucleotides line up with TRBD2. The CDR3 loop spans 16 amino acids. Germline V gives CDR1 SGHVS, CDR2 FNYEAQ. V lost 1 base to trimming and J lost 4 bases; unmatched junction nucleotides: 5. CDR3 region: CASSLEASGTYNEQFF. The DNA of the CDR3 is TGTGCCAGCAGCTTAGAAGCTAGCGGGACTTACAATGAGCAGTTCTTC.

The chain couples TRBV6-1 to TRBJ2-1; the D gene could be TRBD1 or TRBD2 (5 bases each). Trimming shortened V by 11 bases and J by 1 base, and 15 bases separated the two germline ends. This CDR3 is 14 amino acids long. CDR1 is MNHNS and CDR2 is SASEGT in the germline V gene. CDR3 loop: CASVLEGSYNEQFF. The CDR3 DNA is TGTGCCTCCGTACTAGAGGGGTCCTACAATGAGCAGTTCTTC.

This chain uses TRBV30 with TRBJ1-2; D not resolved. The CDR3 has 15 residues. The germline gives CDR1 GTSNPN, CDR2 SVGIG (reference sequence). Trimming left V 0 bases short and J 5 bases short, with 16 bases between. This CDR3 is CAWSVTLQYSYGYTF. CDR3 nucleotides: TGTGCCTGGAGTGTAACACTCCAGTACTCTTATGGCTACACCTTC.

The gene calls are TRBV4-1 and TRBJ2-1; D unresolved. Germline values: CDR1 MGHRA, CDR2 YSYEKL. Deletions cut 4 bases from V and 10 bases from J, with 14 bases between. The length of the CDR3 is 13 residues. The CDR3 DNA reads as TGCGCCAGCAGCCCCCAGAATAGCTGGGAGCAGTTCTTC. It codes for CASSPQNSWEQFF.

The genes are TRBV5-4 and TRBJ1-6; 8 bases agree with TRBD1. The CDR3 consists of 14 residues. Germline V gives CDR1 SGHNT, CDR2 YYREEE (reference sequence). V shed 0 bases and J 7 bases; nucleotides not matched to a gene: 0. The chain's CDR3 is CASSLGQGNSPLHF. The CDR3 bases are TGTGCCAGCAGCTTGGGACAGGGGAATTCACCCCTCCACTTT.

This clone was seen just once. V gene TRBV12-1 combines with J gene TRBJ2-7; the DNA was not compared with TRBD1, the D call given in the table. TRBV12-1 is marked as a pseudogene. The CDR3 covers 16 residues. Here the CDR3 DNA reads TGTGCCAGCAGCTTTCGGACGGGACAGGGATCCTACGAGCAGTACTTC. Its translation is CASSFRTGQGSYEQYF.

The chain employs TRBV11-2 and TRBJ1-1; D uncertain. Germline CDR1 SGHAT, CDR2 FQNNGV. V lost 7 bases and J 5 bases, leaving 11 bases between the germline ends. This CDR3 spans 12 amino acids. CDR3 loop: CASTSFRTEAFF. CDR3 DNA sequence: TGTGCCAGCACCTCTTTCAGGACTGAAGCTTTCTTT. Full variable domain (outside the CDR3, taken from reference TRBV11-2 and TRBJ1-1): EAGVAQSPRYKIIEKRQSVAFWCNPISGHATLYWYQQILGQGPKLLIQFQNNGVVDDSQLPKDRFSAERLKGVDSTLKIQPAKLEDSAVYLCASTSFRTEAFFGQGTRLTVV.

This clone was counted once. The CDR3 DNA reads TGTGCCAGCAGCGTAGAAGGGGGCCAAGGGGAGACCCAGTACTTC. Its translation is CASSVEGGQGETQYF. V is TRBV9 and J is TRBJ2-5; TRBD1 aligns across 7 bases. This CDR3 has 15 amino acids. J gave up 5 bases and V 0 bases, and 7 bases lay outside the gene matches. Germline CDR1 reads SGDLS; CDR2 reads YYNGEE. The full variable domain, in which reference TRBV9 and TRBJ2-5 provide the parts outside the CDR3, is DSGVTQTPKHLITATGQRVTLRCSPRSGDLSVYWYQQSLDQGLQFLIQYYNGEERAKGNILERFSAQQFPDLHSELNLSSLELGDSALYFCASSVEGGQGETQYFGPGTRLLVL.